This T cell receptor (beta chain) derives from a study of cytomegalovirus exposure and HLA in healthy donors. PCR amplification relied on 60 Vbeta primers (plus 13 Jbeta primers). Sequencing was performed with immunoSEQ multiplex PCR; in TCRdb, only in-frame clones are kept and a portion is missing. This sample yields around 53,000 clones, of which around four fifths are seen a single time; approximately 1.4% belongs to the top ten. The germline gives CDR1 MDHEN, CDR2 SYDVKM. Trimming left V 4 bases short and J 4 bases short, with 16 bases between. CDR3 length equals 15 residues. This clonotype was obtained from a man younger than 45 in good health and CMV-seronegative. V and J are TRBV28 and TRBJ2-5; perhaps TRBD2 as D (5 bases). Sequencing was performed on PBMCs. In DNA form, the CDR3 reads TGTGCCAGCAGTTCCTCGGGAACAGTTGGAGAGACCCAGTACTTC. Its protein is CASSSSGTVGETQYF.